The 16 T cell receptor beta chains in this list originate from one sample, sequenced in a study of T cells in Graves' hyperthyroidism and ophthalmopathy. The TCR beta CDR3 regions underwent amplification using RNA transcripts as the source. Primed by the HTBI set, a first-round RT-PCR was run on the TCR CDR3. TCRdb passed the multiplex PCR reads through MiXCR, listing each CDR3 protein once. The sample shows roughly 240,000 distinct CDR3 sequences, around 24% of them seen only once. Sequencing input: blood. All receptors come from a woman in her thirties or forties with Graves' ophthalmopathy.

This clonotype was recorded a few times. The chain employs TRBV25-1 and TRBJ2-7, with D perhaps TRBD1 or TRBD2 (5 bases each). Germline CDR1 and CDR2: MGHDK and SYGVNS. The V end lost 2 bases, the J end lost 0 bases, and 11 bases lay between the germline ends. This CDR3 is 15 amino acids long. CDR3 region: CASSEEGISSYEQYF. The CDR3, as DNA: TGTGCCAGCAGTGAAGAGGGGATTTCCTCCTACGAGCAGTACTTC.

The J gene is TRBJ2-4, the V gene TRBV20-1, with 7 bases lining up with TRBD2. Germline loops: CDR1 DFQATT, CDR2 SNEGSKA (reference sequence). The CDR3 loop spans 13 amino acids. Germline trimming cut 7 bases from V and 3 bases from J; bases unmatched to any gene: 6. The CDR3 sequence is CSVKAGVKNIQYF. Written as DNA, the CDR3 is TGCAGTGTAAAGGCGGGAGTCAAAAACATTCAGTACTTC.

This clonotype was detected many times. This sequence joins TRBV19 and TRBJ2-2; 9 bases are a match to TRBD2. V lost 3 bases to trimming and J lost 1 base; unmatched junction nucleotides: 3. CDR1 is LNHDA and CDR2 is SQIVND in the germline V gene (reference sequence). CDR3 length: 16 amino acids. The CDR3 nucleotides read TGTGCCAGTAGTATTATAGCGGGGGTGAACACCGGGGAGCTGTTTTTT. It yields the protein CASSIIAGVNTGELFF.

This clonotype has ten or more counts. V gene TRBV30 combines with J gene TRBJ1-5; the D gene is possibly TRBD1 (6 bases). CDR3 length: 15 amino acids. V gave up 0 bases and J gave up 7 bases, with 16 bases separating them. The germline CDR1 and CDR2 sequences are GTSNPN and SVGIG (reference sequence). In DNA, the CDR3 is TGTGCCTGGAGTGTTAGGAGTACAGGGTGGCAGCCCCAGCATTTT. Protein: CAWSVRSTGWQPQHF.

V is TRBV5-1 and J is TRBJ2-6; 9 bases fit TRBD1. The V gene end was trimmed by 4 bases and the J gene end by 1 base; junction bases not matched to a gene: 12. The germline V gene has CDR1 SGHRS and CDR2 YFSETQ. The CDR3 is made up of 19 amino acids. CDR3 amino acids: CASSIDSGTGSSGANVLTF. In DNA, the CDR3 is TGCGCCAGCAGCATAGACTCCGGGACAGGGTCATCTGGGGCCAACGTCCTGACTTTC.

This clonotype has at least ten counts. The chain links TRBV11-2 to TRBJ2-5; possibly TRBD2 for D (5 bases). V shed 5 bases and J shed 2 bases, with 9 bases lying between them. The CDR3 covers 13 residues. In germline, CDR1 is SGHAT, CDR2 FQNNGV. The CDR3 loop is CASSNREQETQYF. In DNA, the CDR3 is TGTGCCAGCAGCAACCGGGAACAAGAGACCCAGTACTTC.

At least ten counts were recorded for this clonotype. CDR3 sequence reads: CSVGTAEAFF. DNA for the CDR3: TGCAGCGTTGGGACAGCCGAAGCTTTCTTT. The J gene is TRBJ1-1, the V gene TRBV29-1; TRBD1 is a possible D gene (6 bases). The CDR3 loop spans 10 amino acids. CDR1 and CDR2 (germline): SQVTM, ANQGSEA. Trimming took off 4 bases at V and 8 bases at J, with 8 bases between the two ends. The variable domain in full, completed from reference TRBV29-1 and TRBJ1-1, reads SAVISQKPSRDICQRGTSLTIQCQVDSQVTMMFWYRQQPGQSLTLIATANQGSEATYESGFVIDKFPISRPNLTFSTLTVSNMSPEDSSIYLCSVGTAEAFFGQGTRLTVV.

This clonotype came up many times. The J gene is TRBJ2-7, the V gene TRBV29-1; unclear D gene. The germline V and J ends were trimmed by 6 bases and 4 bases, with 13 bases remaining between them. CDR3 length: 12 amino acids. In germline, CDR1 is SQVTM, CDR2 ANQGSEA. CDR3 protein: CSVRTSDYEQYF. CDR3 in DNA: TGCAGCGTCCGGACCTCTGATTACGAGCAGTACTTC.

This clonotype was observed a few times. The CDR3 is CASSHKVQPQHF. In DNA, the CDR3 is TGTGCCAGCAGCCATAAGGTTCAGCCCCAGCATTTT. The V call is TRBV28, the J call TRBJ1-5; D unclear. The germline V gene has CDR1 MDHEN and CDR2 SYDVKM. This CDR3 region has 12 residues. Trimming shortened V by 6 bases and J by 6 bases, and 9 bases separated the two germline ends.

This clonotype was observed many times. CDR3 sequence (DNA): TGTGCCAGCAGCTTAGCGGGGAACCAGGGTCTGCACTATGGCTACACCTTC. Protein: CASSLAGNQGLHYGYTF. J is TRBJ1-2 and V is TRBV7-2; the D gene is possibly TRBD1 (5 bases). The V gene's germline CDR1 is SGHTA and CDR2 FQGNSA. CDR3 size: 17 residues. V gave up 0 bases and J gave up 3 bases, with 17 bases separating them.

This clonotype showed up many times. V is TRBV28 and J is TRBJ2-5, with TRBD2 matching 9 bases. The CDR3 is 14 amino acids. Per germline, CDR1 MDHEN and CDR2 SYDVKM. The trim removed 6 bases at V and 4 bases at J, leaving 6 bases unmatched. The CDR3 DNA is TGTGCCAGCAGCCCCGGGACTAGCAGAGAGACCCAGTACTTC. Its translation: CASSPGTSRETQYF.

This clonotype was detected many times. An end of the junction differs from the germline gene, which may be a read error. This chain links TRBV6-2 or TRBV6-3 with TRBJ2-5; 7 nucleotides agree with TRBD2. Germline CDR1 and CDR2: MNHEY and SVGEGT. CDR3 size: 18 residues. The CDR3 region is CVSSYFKPLLADQETQYF. The CDR3 DNA sequence: TGTGTCAGCAGTTACTTCAAACCTCTGCTAGCGGACCAAGAGACCCAGTACTTC.

This clonotype was counted many times. The chain joins TRBV12-3 or TRBV12-4 to TRBJ1-2, with D maybe TRBD1 (5 bases). Deletions cut 5 bases from V and 4 bases from J, with 17 bases between. The CDR3 extends over 15 amino acids. In nucleotides, the CDR3 is TGTGCCAGCAGTCCATCAGGGAAAACCTCCTATGGCTACACCTTC. This codes for CASSPSGKTSYGYTF.

This clonotype is a singleton in its sample. One end of the junction is discordant with germline, which a read error may explain. The chain links TRBV24-1 to TRBJ2-2, with D tentatively TRBD1 or TRBD2 (5 bases each). The CDR3 contains 14 residues. The V gene's germline CDR1 is KGHDR and CDR2 SFDVKD. Here the CDR3 DNA reads TGTGCCACCAGTGAGGTCGGGACCACCGGGGAGCTGTCTTTT. Amino acids: CATSEVGTTGELSF.

V gene TRBV12-3 or TRBV12-4 combines with J gene TRBJ1-1; no clear D. The CDR3 contains 12 residues. V gave up 5 bases and J gave up 5 bases, with 9 bases separating them. CDR3 sequence: CASSPTVTEAFF. CDR3 coding DNA: TGTGCCAGCAGTCCTACGGTTACTGAAGCTTTCTTT.

The rearrangement links TRBV12-5 to TRBJ2-2; no reliable D call. The CDR3 consists of 13 residues. The ends were cut back, 0 bases at V and 6 bases at J, with 5 bases in the middle. The germline CDR1 and CDR2 sequences are LGHNT and FRNRAP. The CDR3 DNA reads TGTGCTAGTGGTTTGGTCCCGCCCGGGGAGCTGTTTTTT. Translating it yields CASGLVPPGELFF.